The 25 T cell receptor beta chains given below trace back to one sample, sequenced in a study of neurological immune-mediated disorders. Sample time point: longitudinal time-point 2. A single record per CDR3 protein comes from TCRdb applying MiXCR to the 5' RACE reads. In the table there are approximately 89,000 distinct CDR3 sequences, roughly 13% of which are singletons. Specimen: PBMCs. These receptors were collected from a female donor with HTLV-1-associated myelopathy (HAM/TSP).

This clonotype appeared many times. The V call is TRBV5-1, the J call TRBJ1-5, with 7 bases fitting TRBD1. The CDR3 is 14 residues long. J gave up 1 base and V 4 bases, and 2 bases lay outside the gene matches. The germline V gene encodes CDR1 SGHRS and CDR2 YFSETQ. The CDR3 protein is CASSQGGSNQPQHF. The CDR3, as DNA: TGCGCCAGCAGCCAGGGGGGAAGCAATCAGCCCCAGCATTTT. Looking up the rest from reference TRBV5-1 and TRBJ1-5 gives the full variable domain: KAGVTQTPRYLIKTRGQQVTLSCSPISGHRSVSWYQQTPGQGLQFLFEYFSETQRNKGNFPGRFSGRQFSNSRSEMNVSTLELGDSALYLCASSQGGSNQPQHFGDGTRLSIL.

The CDR3 is CASSPPTKGAFF. The CDR3 coding sequence is TGTGCCAGCTCACCACCGACAAAGGGGGCTTTCTTT. The chain joins TRBV18 to TRBJ1-1; a weak D match, TRBD1 (5 bases). CDR3 length: 12 amino acids. V lost 0 bases to trimming and J lost 11 bases, with 10 bases between them. CDR1 is KGHSH and CDR2 is LQKENI in the germline V gene.

This clonotype has a count of ten or more. The chain carries TRBV6-5 and TRBJ2-7; D gene uncertain. Germline assignment: CDR1 MNHEY and CDR2 SVGAGI. The CDR3 is 16 amino acids. V lost 0 bases and J lost 6, with 18 bases in between. CDR3 bases: TGTGCCAGCAGTTACTCCCTTCCAGCCTACTTCTCCGAGCAGTACTTC. The encoded protein is CASSYSLPAYFSEQYF.

This clonotype was recorded at least ten times. This chain uses TRBV7-8 with TRBJ1-3; 7 positions match TRBD1. Germline V CDR1 and CDR2: SGHVS, FQNEAQ. CDR3 length equals 15 residues. J was trimmed by 3 bases and V by 1 base; bases with no gene match: 3. This CDR3 is CASSLEGAIGNTIYF. The CDR3 region has the DNA TGTGCCAGCAGCTTAGAGGGGGCTATTGGAAACACCATATATTTT. The variable domain in full, with the rest retrieved from reference TRBV7-8 and TRBJ1-3, is GAGVSQSPRYKVAKRGQDVALRCDPISGHVSLFWYQQALGQGPEFLTYFQNEAQLDKSGLPSDRFFAERPEGSVSTLKIQRTQQEDSAVYLCASSLEGAIGNTIYFGEGSWLTVV.

This clonotype was seen ten or more times. V is TRBV20-1 and J is TRBJ1-1; no reliable D call. Germline V lookup: CDR1 DFQATT, CDR2 SNEGSKA (reference sequence). The CDR3 is made up of 13 amino acids. V dropped 3 bases and J dropped 3 bases, with 11 bases sitting between them. The CDR3 is CSASPGADTEAFF. The CDR3, as DNA: TGCAGTGCTAGTCCCGGAGCTGACACTGAAGCTTTCTTT.

This clonotype showed up many times. The V call is TRBV5-1, the J call TRBJ2-7, with D maybe TRBD1 (5 bases). Germline CDR1 is SGHRS and CDR2 is YFSETQ. The CDR3 is made up of 14 amino acids. Trimming stripped 2 bases from V and 6 bases from J, with 15 bases between. The CDR3 region has the DNA TGCGCCAGCAGCTTTGGGGCAGGGTCCGGCGAGCAGTACTTC. Protein: CASSFGAGSGEQYF.

The table lists this clonotype with many counts. The chain uses TRBV7-8 and TRBJ2-2, with D perhaps TRBD1 or TRBD2 (7 bases each). Per germline, CDR1 SGHVS and CDR2 FQNEAQ. The CDR3 loop spans 19 amino acids. Trimming shortened V by 2 bases and J by 2 bases, and 21 bases separated the two germline ends. The CDR3 DNA follows: TGTGCCAGCAGCTTACACAGCCTCAGGGGGGGGACTAACACCGGGGAGCTGTTTTTT. It specifies CASSLHSLRGGTNTGELFF.

This clonotype appeared many times. The chain uses TRBV5-1 and TRBJ2-4; D is possibly TRBD1 (6 bases). The V end was cut by 3 bases, the J end by 8 bases, with 18 bases between. The CDR3 sequence is 15 residues long. Germline V lookup: CDR1 SGHRS, CDR2 YFSETQ. The CDR3 loop is CASSSTGTLGDIQYF. CDR3 bases: TGCGCCAGCAGCTCAACCGGGACATTAGGAGACATTCAGTACTTC.

The chain carries TRBV29-1 and TRBJ2-7; 8 positions agree with TRBD2. The CDR3 loop spans 12 amino acids. CDR1 is SQVTM, CDR2 ANQGSEA, per germline. The trim removed 3 bases at V and 7 bases at J, leaving 5 bases unmatched. DNA of the CDR3: TGCAGCGTTGATTCGGGGGGGAATGAGCAGTACTTC. It yields the protein CSVDSGGNEQYF.

This clonotype came up many times. The chain has TRBV7-9 and TRBJ2-7; perhaps TRBD1 as D (5 bases). Trimming pared 3 bases from V and 6 bases from J, leaving 15 bases between. The CDR3 is 14 amino acids. Looked up from germline, CDR1 is SEHNR and CDR2 is FQNEAQ (reference sequence). CDR3 residues: CASSFVRENGEQYF. The CDR3 DNA reads TGTGCCAGCAGCTTCGTCAGGGAAAATGGCGAGCAGTACTTC. Looking up the rest from reference TRBV7-9 and TRBJ2-7 gives the full variable domain: DTGVSQNPRHKITKRGQNVTFRCDPISEHNRLYWYRQTLGQGPEFLTYFQNEAQLEKSRLLSDRFSAERPKGSFSTLEIQRTEQGDSAMYLCASSFVRENGEQYFGPGTRLTVT.

This chain connects TRBV25-1 to TRBJ1-6; D gene ambiguous. The V end lost 2 bases, the J end lost 7 bases, and 9 bases lay between the germline ends. Per the germline V gene, CDR1 is MGHDK and CDR2 is SYGVNS. The CDR3 loop spans 14 amino acids. The CDR3 DNA reads as TGTGCCAGCAGTGAACGAGGGTGGAATTCACCCCTCCACTTT. Translating it yields CASSERGWNSPLHF.

V is TRBV28 and J is TRBJ1-2; the D gene is possibly TRBD1 (5 bases). Trimming took off 4 bases at V and 14 bases at J, with 23 bases between the two ends. The CDR3 covers 14 residues. Germline assignment: CDR1 MDHEN and CDR2 SYDVKM. The CDR3 coding sequence is TGTGCCAGCAGTTCAAATGTCCGGGGCGGTGACTATACCTTC. Translating it yields CASSSNVRGGDYTF.

The sample holds many counts of this clonotype. This chain links TRBV5-1 with TRBJ1-1; no clear D. The CDR3 is 15 amino acids. The germline V gene encodes CDR1 SGHRS and CDR2 YFSETQ. The germline V and J ends were trimmed by 4 bases and 0 bases, with 13 bases remaining between them. CDR3 region: CASSLASTLNTEAFF. In DNA, the CDR3 is TGCGCCAGCAGCCTTGCATCCACCCTGAACACTGAAGCTTTCTTT.

The chain has TRBV5-8 and TRBJ1-2; D not resolved. The CDR3 has 15 amino acids. V lost 1 base, J lost 4 bases, and 14 bases lay in between. Germline values: CDR1 SGHTS, CDR2 YDEGEE. In DNA, the CDR3 is TGTGCCAGCAGCTTGAAGGGAAAGGGAATCTATGGCTACACCTTC. Translated, it gives CASSLKGKGIYGYTF.

The V gene is TRBV2, the J gene TRBJ2-4, with D perhaps matching TRBD1 (6 bases). This CDR3 spans 14 amino acids. Germline CDR1 reads SNHLY; CDR2 reads FYNNEI. Between the trimmed V and J ends, which lost 5 bases and 9 bases, there was a span of 17 bases. The CDR3 here is CASSPGTSPAIQYF. The CDR3 coding sequence is TGTGCCAGCAGTCCCGGGACATCTCCCGCCATTCAGTACTTC.

This clonotype was recorded at least ten times. The V call is TRBV5-1, the J call TRBJ1-1, with TRBD1 as a possible D gene (5 bases). This CDR3 has 14 amino acids. V shed 7 bases and J shed 1 base, with 14 bases lying between them. Germline CDR1 reads SGHRS; CDR2 reads YFSETQ. CDR3 sequence (DNA): TGCGCCAGCTCCCCCGGGACCCGGAACACTGAAGCTTTCTTT. Encoded protein: CASSPGTRNTEAFF. Variable domain in full (rest from reference TRBV5-1 and TRBJ1-1): KAGVTQTPRYLIKTRGQQVTLSCSPISGHRSVSWYQQTPGQGLQFLFEYFSETQRNKGNFPGRFSGRQFSNSRSEMNVSTLELGDSALYLCASSPGTRNTEAFFGQGTRLTVV.

This clonotype was seen ten or more times. The chain is built from TRBV5-1 and TRBJ2-7, with a possible D match to TRBD1 (6 bases). Trimming shortened V by 0 bases and J by 4 bases, and 14 bases separated the two germline ends. CDR3 size: 15 residues. Germline CDR1 reads SGHRS; CDR2 reads YFSETQ. CDR3 coding DNA: TGCGCCAGCAGCTTGGGTGGACAGCTGGTATACGAGCAGTACTTC. Translated: CASSLGGQLVYEQYF.

This clonotype was recorded at least ten times. The chain links TRBV5-5 to TRBJ2-7, with 9 bases that match TRBD1. The V segment lost 4 bases and the J segment 4 bases; nucleotides outside the gene matches: 6. CDR1 and CDR2 from the germline V gene are SGHKS and YYEKEE (reference sequence). The CDR3 is 14 residues long. The CDR3: CASSPGQGLYEQYF. CDR3 DNA sequence: TGTGCCAGCAGCCCGGGACAGGGCCTATACGAGCAGTACTTC.

This clonotype was recorded many times. V and J are TRBV12-3 or TRBV12-4 and TRBJ2-2; 8 nucleotides line up with TRBD1. The J segment lost 2 bases and the V segment lost 7 bases, leaving 9 bases of the junction unmatched. The CDR3 consists of 16 residues. The CDR3 DNA follows: TGTGCCAGCAACTCAGGGGGCCGGTACAACACCGGGGAGCTGTTTTTT. Translated, it gives CASNSGGRYNTGELFF.

The V gene is TRBV4-1, the J gene TRBJ2-1, with 10 nucleotides matching TRBD2. Unmatched junction bases numbered 6, after V lost 3 bases and J lost 4 bases. The CDR3 is made up of 16 amino acids. In germline, CDR1 is MGHRA, CDR2 YSYEKL. The CDR3, as DNA: TGCGCCAGCAGCCAGGGGAGCGGGGGGGCGTACAATGAGCAGTTCTTC. Residues: CASSQGSGGAYNEQFF.

This chain's CDR3 is CASSLWRTDQETQYF. CDR3 in DNA: TGTGCCAGCAGCCTCTGGCGGACAGATCAAGAGACCCAGTACTTC. J is TRBJ2-5 and V is TRBV7-9; maybe TRBD1 (6 bases). The germline V gene encodes CDR1 SEHNR and CDR2 FQNEAQ (reference sequence). The V and J ends lost 5 bases and 2 bases respectively, with 15 bases between them. There are 15 residues in the CDR3.

The CDR3 region has the DNA TGCGCCAGCAGCTTGAACAGATACACAGATACGCAGTATTTT. Its translation is CASSLNRYTDTQYF. The chain recombines TRBV5-1 with TRBJ2-3; D gene unclear. Trimming left V 1 base short and J 2 bases short, with 8 bases between. The CDR3 totals 14 residues. CDR1 is SGHRS, CDR2 YFSETQ, per germline.

The genes are TRBV12-3 or TRBV12-4 and TRBJ2-1; D is uncertain. The CDR3 has 13 residues. The germline V and J ends were trimmed by 6 bases and 7 bases, with 13 bases remaining between them. Here the CDR3 DNA reads TGTGCCAGCAGAACCGGGTACTCAAATGAGCAGTTCTTC. Its translation: CASRTGYSNEQFF.

The CDR3 region has the DNA TGTGCCAGCTCTAGCGGGGGTGTGATTGAGCAGTTCTTC. As protein: CASSSGGVIEQFF. The rearrangement links TRBV5-6 to TRBJ2-1, with TRBD2 identical over 10 bases. Trimming at V came to 7 bases and at J to 9 bases, leaving 7 bases not matched to a gene. The CDR3 is made up of 13 amino acids. CDR1 and CDR2 from the germline V gene are SGHDT and YYEEEE.

This clonotype was counted ten times or more. The J gene is TRBJ2-1, the V gene TRBV5-1; 8 bases are shared with TRBD1. This CDR3 region has 15 residues. V trimming: 0 bases; J trimming: 4 bases; junction bases outside the gene matches: 3. The germline V gene encodes CDR1 SGHRS and CDR2 YFSETQ. CDR3 region: CASSLEGQDYNEQFF. The CDR3 bases are TGCGCCAGCAGCTTGGAGGGACAGGATTACAATGAGCAGTTCTTC.